This entry is about one T cell receptor beta chain. Its antigen is not identified. The primer mix had 60 Vbeta and 13 Jbeta primers. Sequencing used immunoSEQ multiplex PCR; TCRdb keeps in-frame clones, though not all of them. This table holds about 200,000 clones. The sample originates from a study of cytomegalovirus exposure and HLA in healthy donors. Overall study results and limits: DRB1 had the most TCR associations and HLA-C the fewest, a later analysis found, with rates varying by HLA locus. Later analysis suggested links between common viral pathogens and several top significant clusters. Investigators reported 150 to 200 TCR beta chains as tied to cytomegalovirus.

The CDR3 spans 15 residues. The V gene's germline CDR1 is SGHNT and CDR2 YYREEE (reference sequence). Trimming removed 0 bases at V and 8 bases at J, with 15 bases between. The chain couples TRBV5-4 to TRBJ1-5; D perhaps matches TRBD1 (6 bases). The sequence was collected from a girl aged 2 to 10 in good health and CMV-seropositive. The sample consisted of PBMCs. The CDR3 sequence: CASSLDRAQGEPQHF. The CDR3 DNA sequence: TGTGCCAGCAGCTTGGACAGGGCTCAAGGGGAGCCCCAGCATTTT.